This entry lists 5 T cell receptor beta chains sequenced from one sample in a study of blood T cell repertoires in COVID-19. Method: immunoSEQ multiplex PCR; TCRdb's copy keeps in-frame clones and lacks some. This sample carries approximately 170,000 clones, 70% to 85% of them seen once, and the ten largest clones take around an eighth. The sequenced sample was peripheral blood. These receptors were obtained from a woman aged 45-59 years with acute or convalescent COVID-19.

This chain connects TRBV6-5 to TRBJ2-2; possible D gene TRBD1, 6 bases. The CDR3 is 15 amino acids. The germline V gene encodes CDR1 MNHEY and CDR2 SVGAGI. Trimming left V 6 bases short and J 4 bases short, with 15 bases between. The CDR3: CASSATGSFTGELFF. The DNA of the CDR3 is TGTGCCAGCAGCGCGACAGGTTCCTTCACCGGGGAGCTGTTTTTT.

V gene TRBV24-1 combines with J gene TRBJ1-3, with TRBD1 as a possible D gene (5 bases). The CDR3 consists of 16 residues. Per germline, CDR1 KGHDR and CDR2 SFDVKD. The ends were cut back, 2 bases at V and 0 bases at J, with 10 bases in the middle. CDR3 region: CATSDSGGPSGNTIYF. CDR3 bases: TGTGCCACCAGTGATTCGGGGGGACCCTCTGGAAACACCATATATTTT.

V gene TRBV9 combines with J gene TRBJ2-7; 7 bases align to TRBD1. The CDR3 is 15 amino acids. Trimming removed 3 bases from V and 2 bases from J; junction bases left unmatched: 8. The V gene's germline CDR1 is SGDLS and CDR2 YYNGEE. CDR3: CASSEGTARPYEQYF. Written as DNA, the CDR3 is TGTGCCAGCAGCGAGGGGACAGCCCGACCCTACGAGCAGTACTTC.

The chain employs TRBV19 and TRBJ2-7; tentative D call: TRBD2 (6 bases). The CDR3 is 15 amino acids. Germline V gene sequence: CDR1 LNHDA, CDR2 SQIVND (reference sequence). Trimming cost V 7 bases and J 7 bases, with 23 bases left between them. CDR3 coding DNA: TGTGCCAGTACCGATACCGGGCCATCCAGCGGGGAGCAGTACTTC. Protein: CASTDTGPSSGEQYF. The full variable domain, with the rest looked up from reference TRBV19 and TRBJ2-7, is DGGITQSPKYLFRKEGQNVTLSCEQNLNHDAMYWYRQDPGQGLRLIYYSQIVNDFQKGDIAEGYSVSREKKESFPLTVTSAQKNPTAFYLCASTDTGPSSGEQYFGPGTRLTVT.

The rearrangement links TRBV9 to TRBJ1-2; the D is unclear. The CDR3 extends over 17 amino acids. Trimming stripped 0 bases from V and 1 base from J, with 16 bases between. CDR1 is SGDLS and CDR2 is YYNGEE in the germline V gene. The CDR3 sequence is CASSVAGAPRVNYGYTF. CDR3 in DNA: TGTGCCAGCAGCGTAGCGGGAGCCCCGAGGGTTAACTATGGCTACACCTTC.